These T cell receptor beta chains were read from a single sample in a study of radiation and T cells in renal cell carcinoma. Only in-frame clones appear in the TCRdb table, and some are missing; sequencing was by immunoSEQ multiplex PCR. The sample includes approximately 150,000 clones, 75% to 90% of them seen just once. The sample was blood, taken from a patient whose treatment included radiotherapy and nephrectomy. All receptors come from a woman aged 50 to 65 with renal cell carcinoma. CDR3s include the opening cysteine and the closing phenylalanine or tryptophan. D genes are given only for firm matches. Clone size is shown for a subset of rows, as once, few, many or a class of expanded clone.

abundance	d_gene	j_gene	v_gene	CDR3aa	CDR3nt
-	-	TRBJ1-5	TRBV19	CASSISGRNQPQHF	TGTGCCAGTAGTATATCAGGGCGGAATCAGCCCCAGCATTTT
-	-	TRBJ1-5	TRBV28	CASSLDGNQPQHF	TGTGCCAGCAGCCTCGATGGGAATCAGCCCCAGCATTTT
-	-	TRBJ2-5	TRBV7-2	CASSLVVGTGQETQYF	TGTGCCAGCAGCTTAGTTGTGGGAACAGGGCAAGAGACCCAGTACTTC
-	-	TRBJ1-2	TRBV7-9	CASSLAEAEVDLF	TGTGCCAGCAGCTTAGCGGAGGCTGAGGTGGACTTATTC
-	-	TRBJ2-2	TRBV21-1	CASNEGSGELFF	TGTGCCAGCAATGAGGGGTCCGGGGAGCTGTTTTTT
-	TRBD1	TRBJ1-5	TRBV7-2	CASSPGTGYQPQHF	TGTGCCAGCAGCCCCGGGACAGGGTATCAGCCCCAGCATTTT
-	-	TRBJ1-2	TRBV6-1	CASSEMQDSDGYTF	TGTGCCAGCAGTGAAATGCAGGATTCGGATGGCTACACCTTC
-	-	TRBJ2-3	TRBV19	CASSIGGPGLDTQYF	TGTGCCAGTAGTATAGGGGGGCCAGGGCTTGATACGCAGTATTTT
-	TRBD2	TRBJ2-1	TRBV5-4	CASSSSGRDNEQFF	TGTGCCAGCAGCTCCAGCGGGAGGGACAATGAGCAGTTCTTC
once	-	TRBJ2-2	TRBV5-1	CASSLASGAMVGELFF	TGCGCCAGCAGCTTGGCGTCCGGAGCCATGGTCGGGGAGCTGTTTTTT
-	TRBD2	TRBJ2-7	TRBV9	CASSAGDGRLEQYF	TGTGCCAGCAGCGCCGGTGACGGGAGGTTGGAGCAGTACTTC
-	TRBD1	TRBJ2-2	TRBV28	CASQVQGITGELFF	TGTGCCAGCCAGGTACAGGGGATCACCGGGGAGCTGTTTTTT
-	-	TRBJ2-7	TRBV15	CATSRGRVLGEQYF	TGTGCCACCAGCAGAGGCAGGGTCCTGGGCGAGCAGTACTTC
-	TRBD1	TRBJ1-6	TRBV25-1	CASGYRDRDSPLHF	TGTGCCAGCGGCTACCGGGACAGGGATTCACCCCTCCACTTT
-	-	TRBJ1-1	TRBV28	CASSTRTEFMNTEAFF	TGTGCCAGCAGTACTAGGACAGAATTCATGAACACTGAAGCTTTCTTT
-	-	TRBJ2-5	TRBV7-6	CASSYQGLETQYF	TGTGCCAGCAGCTATCAGGGCCTCGAGACCCAGTACTTC
-	-	TRBJ2-5	TRBV5-4	CASSFMREETQYF	TGTGCCAGCAGCTTCATGAGAGAAGAGACCCAGTACTTC
-	TRBD2	TRBJ2-7	TRBV19	CASSPTDWGGEQYF	TGTGCCAGTAGTCCGACGGACTGGGGGGGGGAGCAGTACTTC
-	-	TRBJ2-7	TRBV18	CASSPDRSSYEQYF	TGTGCCAGCTCACCAGACAGGAGCTCCTACGAGCAGTACTTC
-	-	TRBJ2-1	TRBV9	CASSPRGGRTYNEQFF	TGTGCCAGCAGCCCCAGGGGAGGACGAACCTACAATGAGCAGTTCTTC
-	-	TRBJ2-7	TRBV7-9	CASSPENYEQYF	TGTGCCAGCAGCCCGGAAAACTACGAGCAGTACTTC
-	TRBD2	TRBJ2-2	TRBV10-1	CASRASGSESGELFF	TGCGCCAGCAGGGCGAGCGGGAGCGAGTCCGGGGAGCTGTTTTTT
-	-	TRBJ1-1	TRBV4-1	CASSRGPAGDTEAFF	TGCGCCAGCAGCCGAGGTCCGGCAGGGGACACTGAAGCTTTCTTT
-	-	TRBJ2-7	TRBV11-2	CASSLVLTYEQYF	TGTGCCAGCAGCTTGGTACTAACCTACGAGCAGTACTTC
once	-	TRBJ2-7	TRBV7-2	CASPLLRGAGYF	TGTGCCAGCCCGCTCTTGAGGGGCGCCGGGTACTTC
-	-	TRBJ2-5	TRBV19	CATWDHQETQYF	TGTGCCACCTGGGACCATCAAGAGACCCAGTACTTC
-	-	TRBJ2-7	TRBV28	CASRSSSSEQYF	TGTGCCAGCAGGTCGTCGTCCTCCGAGCAGTACTTC
-	-	TRBJ2-4	TRBV28	CASSQGTAGLQNIQYF	TGTGCCAGCAGCCAGGGGACAGCGGGTCTCCAAAACATTCAGTACTTC
-	-	TRBJ1-2	TRBV6-1	CASRRQTSNYGYTF	TGTGCCAGCAGGCGACAGACCTCTAACTATGGCTACACCTTC
-	-	TRBJ1-1	TRBV28	CATREPLSTEAFF	TGTGCCACAAGGGAGCCCCTGAGCACTGAAGCTTTCTTT
once	-	TRBJ2-1	TRBV5-6	CASSYKPGSYNEQFF	TGTGCCAGCAGCTACAAACCAGGTTCCTACAATGAGCAGTTCTTC
-	TRBD1	TRBJ2-1	TRBV11-2	CASSLLQGMNEQFF	TGTGCCAGCAGCTTACTACAGGGGATGAATGAGCAGTTCTTC
-	TRBD2	TRBJ2-3	TRBV5-1	CASSSASGRTDTQYF	TGCGCCAGCAGCTCGGCTAGCGGGAGGACAGATACGCAGTATTTT
-	TRBD1	TRBJ1-5	TRBV7-8	CASSRLGTGVRQPQHF	TGTGCCAGCAGCCGTTTAGGGACAGGGGTTCGTCAGCCCCAGCATTTT
-	TRBD1	TRBJ1-2	TRBV2	CASSEDRERGYGYTF	TGTGCCAGCAGTGAGGACAGGGAAAGGGGCTATGGCTACACCTTC
-	-	TRBJ2-3	TRBV9	CASSVEGPDTQYF	TGTGCCAGCAGCGTAGAGGGGCCAGATACGCAGTATTTT
-	TRBD1	TRBJ2-2	TRBV7-2	CASSFGGTGGSGELFF	TGTGCCAGCAGCTTCGGTGGGACAGGGGGCTCCGGGGAGCTGTTTTTT
-	-	TRBJ1-2	TRBV18	CASSPTRLFGYTF	TGTGCCAGCTCACCAACCAGACTGTTTGGCTACACCTTC
-	-	TRBJ1-1	TRBV27	CASTPDVAGARSREAFF	TGTGCCAGCACCCCGGACGTGGCAGGGGCGCGTAGCCGTGAAGCTTTCTTT
-	-	TRBJ1-4	TRBV4-1	CASSQGDGNEKLFF	TGCGCCAGCAGCCAAGGGGACGGTAATGAAAAACTGTTTTTT
-	TRBD2	TRBJ2-7	TRBV7-9	CASSPVTSGSSYEQYF	TGTGCCAGCAGCCCAGTTACTAGCGGGAGCTCCTACGAGCAGTACTTC
few	-	TRBJ1-2	TRBV6-4	CASSDLRGGYTF	TGTGCCAGCAGTGACCTTAGGGGCGGCTACACCTTC
-	-	TRBJ2-3	TRBV4-3	CASSHPTLSDTQYF	TGCGCCAGCAGCCATCCCACCTTGTCGGATACGCAGTATTTT
-	TRBD1	TRBJ2-7	TRBV7-3	CASSQQGETYEQYF	TGTGCCAGCAGCCAACAGGGGGAAACCTACGAGCAGTACTTC
-	TRBD1	TRBJ2-6	TRBV4-3	CASSQGPTAGGGGGANVLTF	TGCGCCAGCAGCCAAGGGCCCACCGCAGGGGGCGGAGGTGGGGCCAACGTCCTGACTTTC
-	TRBD1	TRBJ1-2	TRBV6-4	CASSDPPGTGEGYTF	TGTGCCAGCAGTGATCCCCCCGGGACAGGGGAAGGCTACACCTTC
-	TRBD1	TRBJ1-6	TRBV2	CASRSRTGYNSPLHF	TGTGCCAGCAGGTCGCGGACAGGGTATAATTCACCCCTCCACTTT
once	-	TRBJ1-2	TRBV28	CASSFNRANYGYTF	TGTGCCAGCAGTTTTAACAGGGCTAACTATGGCTACACCTTC
-	-	TRBJ1-1	TRBV28	CASSPGRGRAEAFF	TGTGCCAGCAGCCCAGGGCGGGGGCGGGCTGAAGCTTTCTTT
-	-	TRBJ1-2	TRBV19	CASSKSGVNYGYTF	TGTGCCAGTAGCAAATCGGGAGTTAACTATGGCTACACCTTC
few	-	TRBJ2-5	TRBV7-9	CASSPGQGGETQYF	TGTGCCAGCAGCCCCGGACAGGGAGGGGAGACCCAGTACTTC